The 27 T cell receptor beta chains given below trace back to one sample, sequenced in a study of T cells in Graves' hyperthyroidism and ophthalmopathy. Researchers took RNA transcripts and amplified the TCR beta CDR3 regions from them. A first-round RT-PCR of the TCR CDR3 used the HTBI primer set. A single record per CDR3 protein comes from TCRdb applying MiXCR to the multiplex PCR reads. This table holds roughly 750,000 distinct CDR3 sequences, roughly 15% found once. The sample comprised blood. These receptors all stem from a man aged 18 to 30 with Graves' hyperthyroidism.

The rearrangement joins TRBV20-1 to TRBJ2-7, with 8 bases aligning to TRBD1. The CDR3 covers 14 residues. The junction had 7 bases not matched to a gene; V was cut back by 3 bases and J by 3 bases. The germline CDR1 and CDR2 sequences are DFQATT and SNEGSKA (reference sequence). The CDR3 sequence: CSASGQGAIYEQYF. The CDR3 DNA reads TGCAGTGCTAGCGGGCAGGGGGCCATCTACGAGCAGTACTTC.

The chain links TRBV19 to TRBJ2-7; D remains unclear. CDR1 is LNHDA and CDR2 is SQIVND in the germline V gene (reference sequence). The CDR3 loop spans 14 amino acids. V lost 3 bases and J lost 4, with 13 bases in between. The CDR3 sequence: CASSIAYGGYEQYF. CDR3 coding DNA: TGTGCCAGTAGTATTGCTTATGGTGGGTACGAGCAGTACTTC.

This clonotype has at least ten counts. The chain combines TRBV28 with TRBJ2-6; D is ambiguous. Between the trimmed V and J ends, which lost 1 base and 3 bases, there was a span of 4 bases. There are 14 residues in the CDR3. Per germline, CDR1 MDHEN and CDR2 SYDVKM. CDR3 nucleotides: TGTGCCAGCAGTTTATTCGGTGGGGCCAACGTCCTGACTTTC. The encoded protein is CASSLFGGANVLTF.

A few counts support this clonotype. The chain links TRBV19 to TRBJ1-1; D unclear. CDR3 length: 14 amino acids. Looked up from germline, CDR1 is LNHDA and CDR2 is SQIVND (reference sequence). V lost 7 bases and J lost 1, with 13 bases in between. Here the CDR3 reads CASMRFRGNTEAFF. CDR3 DNA: TGTGCCAGTATGAGGTTTCGGGGGAACACTGAAGCTTTCTTT.

In this sample, this clonotype turned up a few times. The rearrangement links TRBV28 to TRBJ2-2, with TRBD1 matching over 9 bases. V shed 5 bases and J 2 bases; nucleotides not matched to a gene: 9. The CDR3 has 17 amino acids. Germline V gene lookup returns CDR1 MDHEN and CDR2 SYDVKM. For the CDR3, the DNA is TGTGCCAGCAGTCCCAGTCCGGGACAGGGTAACACCGGGGAGCTGTTTTTT. It yields the protein CASSPSPGQGNTGELFF. Looking up the rest from reference TRBV28 and TRBJ2-2 gives the full variable domain: DVKVTQSSRYLVKRTGEKVFLECVQDMDHENMFWYRQDPGLGLRLIYFSYDVKMKEKGDIPEGYSVSREKKERFSLILESASTNQTSMYLCASSPSPGQGNTGELFFGEGSRLTVL.

The chain has TRBV15 and TRBJ2-5; maybe TRBD1 (5 bases). The CDR3 totals 13 residues. Germline CDR1 reads LNHNV; CDR2 reads YYDKDF (reference sequence). The V and J ends lost 0 bases and 4 bases respectively, with 6 bases between them. The CDR3 region is CATSRDRGETQYF. The CDR3 DNA is TGTGCCACCAGCAGAGATAGGGGAGAGACCCAGTACTTC. The entire variable domain, with the rest obtained from reference TRBV15 and TRBJ2-5, is as follows: DAMVIQNPRYQVTQFGKPVTLSCSQTLNHNVMYWYQQKSSQAPKLLFHYYDKDFNNEADTPDNFQSRRPNTSFCFLDIRSPGLGDTAMYLCATSRDRGETQYFGPGTRLLVL.

The chain has TRBV18 and TRBJ1-1; 7 nucleotides line up with TRBD1. The CDR3 extends over 15 amino acids. Germline CDR1 reads KGHSH; CDR2 reads LQKENI. Unmatched junction bases numbered 5, after V lost 1 base and J lost 3 bases. CDR3 region: CASSPQSGGHTEAFF. The CDR3 bases are TGTGCCAGCTCACCACAATCAGGGGGGCACACTGAAGCTTTCTTT.

The chain is built from TRBV20-1 and TRBJ2-1; D remains unclear. Trimming cost V 3 bases and J 0 bases, with 9 bases left between them. CDR3 length: 14 residues. The germline gives CDR1 DFQATT, CDR2 SNEGSKA (reference sequence). CDR3 sequence: CSARTPRSYNEQFF. The CDR3 DNA reads as TGCAGTGCTAGGACGCCGCGCTCCTACAATGAGCAGTTCTTC.

Concerning this clonotype: A read error may be the cause here, since a much bigger clone is one base away. The DNA for the CDR3 is TGTGCCAGCAATCTTTTCCTCGGGACAGGCTACTTCGGCGCTGAAGCTTTCTTT. It specifies CASNLFLGTGYFGAEAFF. The chain has TRBV28 and TRBJ1-1; TRBD1 matches at 8 bases. V lost 7 bases and J lost 6; bases outside the gene matches: 22. CDR3 size: 18 residues. CDR1 and CDR2 from the germline V gene are MDHEN and SYDVKM.

This clonotype was counted at least ten times. The J gene is TRBJ2-1, the V gene TRBV28, with D perhaps matching TRBD1 or TRBD2 (7 bases each). Germline CDR1 MDHEN, CDR2 SYDVKM. This CDR3 is built from 15 residues. The ends were cut back, 5 bases at V and 5 bases at J, with 16 bases in the middle. This CDR3 is CASSHRQGGHNEQFF. The DNA for the CDR3 is TGTGCCAGCAGTCACCGACAGGGAGGGCACAATGAGCAGTTCTTC.

To note about this clonotype: This may be a read error, as it is one base from a much larger clone. The rearrangement joins TRBV5-1 to TRBJ2-7, with D perhaps TRBD2 (5 bases). The CDR3 loop spans 14 amino acids. The germline gives CDR1 SGHRS, CDR2 YFSETQ. CDR3 protein: CDSSLVEGAYEQYF. The CDR3 region has the DNA TGCGACAGCAGCTTGGTAGAGGGAGCCTACGAGCAGTACTTC.

J is TRBJ2-7 and V is TRBV25-1; no firm D call. Trimming removed 6 bases at V and 1 base at J, with 16 bases between. This CDR3 is 15 amino acids long. Germline V CDR1 and CDR2: MGHDK, SYGVNS. The chain's CDR3 is CASRKWRRQSYEQYF. As DNA, the CDR3 is TGTGCCAGCAGAAAGTGGCGGCGGCAGTCCTACGAGCAGTACTTC.

The gene calls are TRBV9 and TRBJ2-5, with D perhaps matching TRBD2 (6 bases). This CDR3 region has 14 residues. Germline CDR1 SGDLS, CDR2 YYNGEE. V was pared by 3 bases and J by 2 bases, with 11 bases between. CDR3 sequence reads: CASSARDLQETQYF. CDR3 in DNA: TGTGCCAGCAGCGCCCGGGACTTGCAAGAGACCCAGTACTTC.

The chain combines TRBV28 with TRBJ1-2; no clear D. There are 12 residues in the CDR3. Trimming removed 7 bases from V and 8 bases from J, with 14 bases in between. CDR1 is MDHEN, CDR2 SYDVKM, per germline. The CDR3, as DNA: TGTGCCAGCACCCGCCTCGGGGTAGGCTACACCTTC. Its translation: CASTRLGVGYTF.

The chain couples TRBV15 to TRBJ2-1; D might be TRBD2 (5 bases). This CDR3 spans 13 amino acids. V lost 10 bases, J lost 0 bases, and 10 bases lay in between. Germline CDR1 LNHNV, CDR2 YYDKDF (reference sequence). CDR3 in DNA: TGTGCCATTAAAGGGAGCTCCTACAATGAGCAGTTCTTC. Translating it yields CAIKGSSYNEQFF.

This clonotype was recorded at least ten times. This chain links TRBV18 with TRBJ2-3; D is uncertain. The germline gives CDR1 KGHSH, CDR2 LQKENI. The length of the CDR3 is 14 residues. V was clipped by 1 base and J by 1 base, with 6 bases between them. This CDR3 is CASSPRSRTDTQYF. Written as DNA, the CDR3 is TGTGCCAGCTCACCACGGAGCCGCACAGATACGCAGTATTTT.

This clonotype was seen many times. The gene calls are TRBV12-3 or TRBV12-4 and TRBJ1-1; D unclear. V was pared by 4 bases and J by 3 bases, with 6 bases between. The CDR3 contains 12 residues. The CDR3 loop is CASSWLYTEAFF. The DNA of the CDR3 is TGTGCCAGCAGTTGGTTATACACTGAAGCTTTCTTT.

The rearrangement links TRBV5-1 to TRBJ2-2, with 7 positions matching TRBD1. The V gene end was trimmed by 3 bases and the J gene end by 10 bases; junction bases not matched to a gene: 12. In germline, CDR1 is SGHRS, CDR2 YFSETQ. This CDR3 region has 15 residues. The CDR3 spells CASSSTGTAVLELFF. CDR3 sequence (DNA): TGCGCCAGCAGCTCGACCGGGACAGCGGTCCTGGAGCTGTTTTTT.

This clonotype has at least ten counts. V usage is TRBV2 and J usage is TRBJ2-1; 10 bases line up with TRBD1. Germline CDR1 reads SNHLY; CDR2 reads FYNNEI. The CDR3 is 14 amino acids. Germline trimming cut 8 bases from V and 7 bases from J; bases unmatched to any gene: 8. The CDR3 loop reads CASDGTGVRNEQFF. In DNA, the CDR3 is TGTGCCAGCGACGGGACAGGGGTCCGAAATGAGCAGTTCTTC.

This clonotype was counted at least ten times. The genes are TRBV11-2 and TRBJ2-7; possibly TRBD2 for D (6 bases). The CDR3 is 12 amino acids. Between the trimmed V and J ends, which lost 8 bases and 3 bases, there was a span of 11 bases. Germline V CDR1 and CDR2: SGHAT, FQNNGV. The CDR3 here is CASQKDYYEQYF. Written as DNA, the CDR3 is TGTGCCAGCCAGAAGGACTACTACGAGCAGTACTTC.

The chain uses TRBV20-1 and TRBJ2-7, with 8 bases that match TRBD2. CDR1 and CDR2 (germline): DFQATT, SNEGSKA (reference sequence). The V gene end was trimmed by 6 bases and the J gene end by 6 bases; junction bases not matched to a gene: 16. This CDR3 region has 15 residues. CDR3 region: CSARASGRALGEQYF. CDR3 sequence (DNA): TGCAGTGCGCGAGCAAGCGGGAGAGCCCTAGGCGAGCAGTACTTC.

This clonotype was seen only a few times. The rearrangement links TRBV4-1 to TRBJ2-1, with TRBD2 identical over 8 bases. The V segment lost 1 base and the J segment 9 bases; nucleotides outside the gene matches: 5. The CDR3 totals 14 residues. CDR1 and CDR2 from the germline V gene are MGHRA and YSYEKL. CDR3 nucleotides: TGCGCCAGCAGCCAAGTTTTTCGGGAGGGTGAGCAGTTCTTC. Its protein product is CASSQVFREGEQFF.

The chain couples TRBV7-8 to TRBJ2-3; 7 positions match TRBD2. V shed 5 bases and J 5 bases; nucleotides not matched to a gene: 7. Germline-derived CDR1 and CDR2 are SGHVS and FQNEAQ. The CDR3 runs 14 residues. The CDR3 DNA is TGTGCCAGCAGCCAGACTAGCTCCAGAGATACGCAGTATTTT. Translation gives CASSQTSSRDTQYF.

As regards this clonotype: At one end, the junction sequence differs from germline, possibly due to a read error. V usage is TRBV5-1 and J usage is TRBJ1-2; 8 bases are shared with TRBD1. The V gene's germline CDR1 is SGHRS and CDR2 YFSETQ. The CDR3 has 16 residues. The DNA of the CDR3 is TGTGCCAGCAGCTTGCTTTGGGGACAGGACCGCCATGGCTACACCTTC. This codes for CASSLLWGQDRHGYTF.

In its sample, this clonotype was seen a few times. Just one base apart from a much larger clone, this may be a read error. The V gene is TRBV12-3 or TRBV12-4, the J gene TRBJ2-1; TRBD2 is a possible D gene (6 bases). The CDR3 has 15 amino acids. The CDR3 is CANSMFGSSYNEQFF. The CDR3 nucleotides are TGTGCCAACAGTATGTTCGGGAGCTCCTACAATGAGCAGTTCTTC.

This clonotype was observed many times. The chain links TRBV6-1 to TRBJ2-7, with D perhaps matching TRBD2 (5 bases). V was pared by 6 bases and J by 2 bases, with 11 bases between. There are 13 residues in the CDR3. Germline V gives CDR1 MNHNS, CDR2 SASEGT. The CDR3 is CASSLRLPYEQYF. In DNA, the CDR3 is TGTGCCAGCAGCCTACGACTACCCTACGAGCAGTACTTC.

This clonotype was observed many times. The gene calls are TRBV20-1 and TRBJ2-7; TRBD2 matches 12 bases. V lost 1 base, J lost 5 bases, and 9 bases stayed unmatched. The CDR3 contains 16 residues. The germline gives CDR1 DFQATT, CDR2 SNEGSKA (reference sequence). DNA for the CDR3: TGCAGTGCTAGAGTGGCTAGCGGGAGGGGTCTGGACGAGCAGTACTTC. As protein: CSARVASGRGLDEQYF.